This is a list of T cell receptor beta chains from one sample in a study of OX40 agonist ivuxolimab in advanced cancers. Measured with immunoSEQ multiplex PCR; TCRdb has only the in-frame clones, and not every one. The sample comprises about 38,000 clones, 70% to 85% of which are singletons, and approximately 22% rests with the top ten. The source was CD4+ or CD8+ T cells sorted from blood, collected in a trial of the OX40 agonist ivuxolimab. The source of these receptors is an adult with an advanced solid tumor such as melanoma, head and neck, liver or kidney cancer. Each CDR3 is given without its conserved first and last residue. Each record gives: CDR3 protein, clone size, J gene, V gene. Not every row has a clone size; where given, it reads once, few, many or a size class.

CDR3 protein: ASSKREALPTYEQY; clone size: NA; J gene: TRBJ2-7; V gene: TRBV21-1
CDR3 protein: AWSALTGFGADTQY; clone size: NA; J gene: TRBJ2-3; V gene: TRBV30
CDR3 protein: ASSSSFSPLH; clone size: few; J gene: TRBJ1-6; V gene: TRBV27
CDR3 protein: ASSSGQGGYEQY; clone size: once; J gene: TRBJ2-7; V gene: TRBV5-1
CDR3 protein: ASSHHLAGRFTGELF; clone size: once; J gene: TRBJ2-2; V gene: TRBV7-9
CDR3 protein: ASSDGASGVYEQY; clone size: once; J gene: TRBJ2-7; V gene: TRBV6-5
CDR3 protein: ASSRRDNYYEQY; clone size: NA; J gene: TRBJ2-7; V gene: TRBV6-5
CDR3 protein: ASSFSAGGPETQY; clone size: NA; J gene: TRBJ2-5; V gene: TRBV5-4
CDR3 protein: ASSLVSSDTQY; clone size: NA; J gene: TRBJ2-3; V gene: TRBV5-4
CDR3 protein: ASSSSSGYDQETQY; clone size: NA; J gene: TRBJ2-5; V gene: TRBV5-1
CDR3 protein: ASSARETTSGNYEQY; clone size: NA; J gene: TRBJ2-7; V gene: TRBV9
CDR3 protein: ASSPTGAGGEKLF; clone size: medium-sized; J gene: TRBJ1-4; V gene: TRBV7-3
CDR3 protein: ASSIAGVGSPLH; clone size: few; J gene: TRBJ1-6; V gene: TRBV19
CDR3 protein: ASRPDRENGYT; clone size: NA; J gene: TRBJ1-2; V gene: TRBV5-1
CDR3 protein: ASSLAQGGGRETQY; clone size: NA; J gene: TRBJ2-5; V gene: TRBV7-8
CDR3 protein: ASSLRDSGQYNEQF; clone size: NA; J gene: TRBJ2-1; V gene: TRBV13
CDR3 protein: ASNRAPGAYEQY; clone size: NA; J gene: TRBJ2-7; V gene: TRBV28
CDR3 protein: ASSSNVYYEQY; clone size: NA; J gene: TRBJ2-7; V gene: TRBV7-2
CDR3 protein: ASSFTGTGHQYGYT; clone size: NA; J gene: TRBJ1-2; V gene: TRBV12-1
CDR3 protein: AWRLGGSGELF; clone size: NA; J gene: TRBJ2-2; V gene: TRBV30
CDR3 protein: ASSLVGVPSYEQY; clone size: NA; J gene: TRBJ2-7; V gene: TRBV5-5
CDR3 protein: ASSRDPSFREQLF; clone size: NA; J gene: TRBJ2-2; V gene: TRBV14
CDR3 protein: SVLTANYGYT; clone size: NA; J gene: TRBJ1-2; V gene: TRBV29-1
CDR3 protein: ASNYRGGSTNEKLF; clone size: once; J gene: TRBJ1-4; V gene: TRBV5-8
CDR3 protein: ASSLPNPGHEQY; clone size: NA; J gene: TRBJ2-7; V gene: TRBV5-5
CDR3 protein: ASSPRGVGDIQY; clone size: once; J gene: TRBJ2-4; V gene: TRBV4-2
CDR3 protein: ASRAGFLNTEAF; clone size: NA; J gene: TRBJ1-1; V gene: TRBV6-5
CDR3 protein: ASSQDSGGMTEAF; clone size: NA; J gene: TRBJ1-1; V gene: TRBV4-1